What follows are 17 T cell receptor beta chains derived from one specimen sequenced in a study of blood T cell repertoires in COVID-19. Assay: immunoSEQ multiplex PCR; the TCRdb copy retains only in-frame clones and omits some. Here the sample spans a few hundred thousand clones, around 89% being singletons. The sample consisted of peripheral blood. These receptors all come from a man aged 25-40 years with acute or convalescent COVID-19.

The genes are TRBV6-1 and TRBJ2-7; 7 bases align to TRBD1. Unmatched junction bases numbered 11, after V lost 2 bases and J lost 7 bases. The CDR3 is 15 residues long. The V gene's germline CDR1 is MNHNS and CDR2 SASEGT. CDR3 residues: CASSETHRGIGEQYF. In DNA, the CDR3 is TGTGCCAGCAGTGAAACTCACAGGGGCATTGGGGAGCAGTACTTC.

V gene TRBV28 combines with J gene TRBJ1-3, with D unclear. Per germline, CDR1 MDHEN and CDR2 SYDVKM. This CDR3 has 12 amino acids. Between the trimmed V and J ends, which lost 4 bases and 5 bases, there was a span of 6 bases. CDR3 residues: CASSSTRNTIYF. CDR3 bases: TGTGCCAGCAGTTCTACTCGAAACACCATATATTTT.

The genes are TRBV28 and TRBJ1-5; 10 positions match TRBD1. V lost 6 bases and J lost 7; bases outside the gene matches: 6. Germline CDR1 and CDR2: MDHEN and SYDVKM. CDR3 size: 14 residues. This CDR3 reads CASRGDRGRQPQHF. The CDR3 DNA reads TGTGCCAGCAGGGGGGACAGGGGAAGACAGCCCCAGCATTTT.

The chain has TRBV20-1 and TRBJ1-5, with D tentatively TRBD1 (6 bases). Germline V lookup: CDR1 DFQATT, CDR2 SNEGSKA (reference sequence). CDR3 length: 18 amino acids. The ends were cut back, 3 bases at V and 0 bases at J, with 21 bases in the middle. The CDR3 spells CSASPRGQPRLSNQPQHF. The CDR3 DNA reads as TGCAGTGCTAGTCCCAGAGGACAGCCCCGCCTTAGCAATCAGCCCCAGCATTTT.

The V call is TRBV7-8, the J call TRBJ1-1; D perhaps matches TRBD1 (6 bases). CDR3 length: 13 residues. Trimming removed 5 bases from V and 11 bases from J, with 18 bases in between. Germline V lookup: CDR1 SGHVS, CDR2 FQNEAQ. This chain's CDR3 is CASSHGRGAVAFF. The CDR3 DNA reads TGTGCCAGCAGCCATGGGCGGGGGGCTGTTGCTTTCTTT.

The J gene is TRBJ2-7, the V gene TRBV5-1; perhaps TRBD2 as D (6 bases). V lost 2 bases to trimming and J lost 3 bases, with 33 bases between them. The CDR3 sequence is 21 residues long. Per germline, CDR1 SGHRS and CDR2 YFSETQ. The CDR3 loop reads CASSFRGSMDWRDRKGYEQYF. In DNA form, the CDR3 reads TGCGCCAGCAGCTTTCGCGGCAGTATGGACTGGCGGGACCGAAAAGGCTACGAGCAGTACTTC.

V usage is TRBV18 and J usage is TRBJ1-1, with 7 bases aligning to TRBD1. Germline V gene data show CDR1 as KGHSH and CDR2 as LQKENI. The CDR3 covers 12 residues. The trim removed 3 bases at V and 10 bases at J, leaving 5 bases unmatched. The CDR3 DNA is TGTGCCAGCTCACCTCTTGACAGGGTAGCTTTCTTT. Translation: CASSPLDRVAFF.

This sequence joins TRBV7-2 and TRBJ2-1; TRBD2 matches at 9 bases. Germline loops: CDR1 SGHTA, CDR2 FQGNSA. This CDR3 has 15 amino acids. J gave up 2 bases and V 3 bases, and 2 bases lay outside the gene matches. The CDR3 nucleotides are TGTGCCAGCAGCTTTAGCGGGGGACCCTACAATGAGCAGTTCTTC. It is translated as CASSFSGGPYNEQFF.

The rearrangement uses TRBV15 and TRBJ2-1, with 7 bases aligning to TRBD2. The V gene end was trimmed by 5 bases and the J gene end by 4 bases; junction bases not matched to a gene: 17. This CDR3 contains 18 residues. In germline, CDR1 is LNHNV, CDR2 YYDKDF (reference sequence). CDR3 loop: CATSDDPDLAGVYNEQFF. In DNA form, the CDR3 reads TGTGCCACCAGCGACGACCCCGATCTGGCGGGGGTGTACAATGAGCAGTTCTTC.

The chain has TRBV6-5 and TRBJ1-5; D gene unclear. The ends were cut back, 0 bases at V and 6 bases at J, with 12 bases in the middle. The CDR3 consists of 15 residues. Germline CDR1 MNHEY, CDR2 SVGAGI. As DNA, the CDR3 is TGTGCCAGCAGTTACTCTTACTCACGGGGTCAGCCCCAGCATTTT. Amino acids: CASSYSYSRGQPQHF.

The V gene is TRBV30, the J gene TRBJ2-6, with TRBD1 matching 10 bases. V lost 8 bases to trimming and J lost 0 bases; unmatched junction nucleotides: 7. Germline V lookup: CDR1 GTSNPN, CDR2 SVGIG (reference sequence). This CDR3 has 16 residues. The CDR3 region has the DNA TGTGCCCGCCGGCGGGACAGGGGCTCTGGGGCCAACGTCCTGACTTTC. Its protein product is CARRRDRGSGANVLTF.

The gene calls are TRBV19 and TRBJ2-1; D may be TRBD1 (8 bases). This CDR3 comprises 16 residues. Germline CDR1 reads LNHDA; CDR2 reads SQIVND (reference sequence). V lost 3 bases, J lost 6 bases, and 18 bases lay in between. Here the CDR3 DNA reads TGTGCCAGTAGTATGGAGCGGGGACAGGTGACCAATGAGCAGTTCTTC. Translating it yields CASSMERGQVTNEQFF.

V gene TRBV28 combines with J gene TRBJ2-7; possibly TRBD1 for D (6 bases). CDR1 MDHEN and CDR2 SYDVKM come from the germline V gene. This CDR3 spans 12 amino acids. Trimming left V 9 bases short and J 7 bases short, with 16 bases between. The CDR3 DNA follows: TGTGCCAGTGGGAAGGGGACACGGGAGCAGTACTTC. Its translation: CASGKGTREQYF.

The chain combines TRBV5-5 with TRBJ2-5; possible D gene TRBD2, 6 bases. V shed 4 bases and J shed 5 bases, with 21 bases lying between them. This CDR3 comprises 16 residues. CDR1 and CDR2 from the germline V gene are SGHKS and YYEKEE (reference sequence). The CDR3 region is CASSPQPGEAPETQYF. The CDR3 DNA sequence: TGTGCCAGCAGCCCACAACCCGGGGAGGCCCCGGAGACCCAGTACTTC.

The chain links TRBV4-2 to TRBJ2-1; 9 bases match TRBD2. Germline V gene sequence: CDR1 LGHNA, CDR2 YNFKEQ. The CDR3 runs to 23 residues. The V gene end was trimmed by 1 base and the J gene end by 0 bases; junction bases not matched to a gene: 22. In DNA form, the CDR3 reads TGTGCCAGCAGCCAAGCCGACCACCTCACTCTAGCGGGAAGATCGAGCTCCTACAATGAGCAGTTCTTC. It translates to CASSQADHLTLAGRSSSYNEQFF.

This rearrangement joins TRBV19 to TRBJ2-1, with 7 bases fitting TRBD2. The length of the CDR3 is 13 residues. The V gene end was trimmed by 4 bases and the J gene end by 3 bases; junction bases not matched to a gene: 0. The germline CDR1 and CDR2 sequences are LNHDA and SQIVND (reference sequence). CDR3 protein: CASSSGGYNEQFF. The CDR3 nucleotides are TGTGCCAGTAGTAGCGGGGGCTACAATGAGCAGTTCTTC.

Here the CDR3 reads CASRLQGRNSPLHF. CDR3 nucleotides: TGTGCCAGCAGGTTACAGGGCCGTAATTCACCCCTCCACTTT. This rearrangement joins TRBV28 to TRBJ1-6; weak D call: TRBD1 (6 bases). V was cut by 6 bases and J by 6 bases, with 12 bases left in between. Germline values: CDR1 MDHEN, CDR2 SYDVKM. This CDR3 region has 14 residues.